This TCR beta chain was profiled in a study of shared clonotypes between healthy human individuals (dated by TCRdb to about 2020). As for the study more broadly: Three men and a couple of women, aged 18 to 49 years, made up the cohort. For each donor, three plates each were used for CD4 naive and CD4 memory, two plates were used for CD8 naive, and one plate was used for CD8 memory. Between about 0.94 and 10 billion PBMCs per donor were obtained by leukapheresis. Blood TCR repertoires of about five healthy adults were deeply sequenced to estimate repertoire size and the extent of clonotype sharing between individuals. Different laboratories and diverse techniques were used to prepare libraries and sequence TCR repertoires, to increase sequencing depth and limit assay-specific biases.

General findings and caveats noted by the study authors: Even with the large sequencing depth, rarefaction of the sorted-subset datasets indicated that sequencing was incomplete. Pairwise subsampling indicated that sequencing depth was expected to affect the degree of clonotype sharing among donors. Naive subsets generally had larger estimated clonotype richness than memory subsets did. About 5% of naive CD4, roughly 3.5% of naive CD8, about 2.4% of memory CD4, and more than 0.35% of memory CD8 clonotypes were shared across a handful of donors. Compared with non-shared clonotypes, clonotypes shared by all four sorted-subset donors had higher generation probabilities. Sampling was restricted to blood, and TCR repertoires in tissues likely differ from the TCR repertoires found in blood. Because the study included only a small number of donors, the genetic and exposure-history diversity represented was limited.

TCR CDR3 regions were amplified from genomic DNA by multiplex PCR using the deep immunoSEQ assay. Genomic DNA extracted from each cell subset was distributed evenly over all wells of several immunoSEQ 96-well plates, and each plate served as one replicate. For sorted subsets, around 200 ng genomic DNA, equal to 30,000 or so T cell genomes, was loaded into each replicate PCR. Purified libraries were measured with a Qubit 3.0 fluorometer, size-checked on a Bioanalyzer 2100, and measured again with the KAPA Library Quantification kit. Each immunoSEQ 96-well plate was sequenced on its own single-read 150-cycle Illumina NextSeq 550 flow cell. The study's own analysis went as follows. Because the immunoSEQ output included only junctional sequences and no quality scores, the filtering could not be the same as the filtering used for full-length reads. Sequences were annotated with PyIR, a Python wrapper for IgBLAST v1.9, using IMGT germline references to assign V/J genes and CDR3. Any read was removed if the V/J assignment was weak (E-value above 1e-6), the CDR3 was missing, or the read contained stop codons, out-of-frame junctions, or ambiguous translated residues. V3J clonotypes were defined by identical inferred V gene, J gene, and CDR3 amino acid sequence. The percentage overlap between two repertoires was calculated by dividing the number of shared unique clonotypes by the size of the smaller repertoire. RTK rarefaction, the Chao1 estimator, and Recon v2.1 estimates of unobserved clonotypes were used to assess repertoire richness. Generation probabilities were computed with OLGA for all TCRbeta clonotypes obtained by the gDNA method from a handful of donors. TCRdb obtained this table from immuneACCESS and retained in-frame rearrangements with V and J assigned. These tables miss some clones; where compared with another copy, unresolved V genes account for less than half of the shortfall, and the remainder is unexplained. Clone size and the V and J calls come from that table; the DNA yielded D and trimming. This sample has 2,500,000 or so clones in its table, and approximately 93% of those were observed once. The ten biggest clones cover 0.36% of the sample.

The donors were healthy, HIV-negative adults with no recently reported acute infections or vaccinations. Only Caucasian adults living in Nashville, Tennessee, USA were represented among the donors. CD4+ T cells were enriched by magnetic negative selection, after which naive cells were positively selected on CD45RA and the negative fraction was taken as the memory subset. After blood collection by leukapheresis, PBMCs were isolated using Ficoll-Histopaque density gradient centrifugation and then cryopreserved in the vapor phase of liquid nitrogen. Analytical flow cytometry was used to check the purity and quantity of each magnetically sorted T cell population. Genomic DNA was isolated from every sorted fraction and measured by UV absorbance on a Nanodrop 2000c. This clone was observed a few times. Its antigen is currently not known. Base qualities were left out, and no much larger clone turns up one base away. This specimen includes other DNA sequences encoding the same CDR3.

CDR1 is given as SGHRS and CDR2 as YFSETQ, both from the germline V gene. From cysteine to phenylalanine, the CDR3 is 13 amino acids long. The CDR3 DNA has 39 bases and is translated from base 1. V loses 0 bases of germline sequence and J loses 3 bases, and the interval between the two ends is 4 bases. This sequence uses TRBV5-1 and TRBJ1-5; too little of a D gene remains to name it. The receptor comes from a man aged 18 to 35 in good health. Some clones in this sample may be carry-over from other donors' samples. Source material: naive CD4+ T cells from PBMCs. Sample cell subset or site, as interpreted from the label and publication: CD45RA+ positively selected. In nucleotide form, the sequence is TGCGCCAGCAGCTTGGGGGACAATCAGCCCCAGCATTTT. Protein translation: CASSLGDNQPQHF.